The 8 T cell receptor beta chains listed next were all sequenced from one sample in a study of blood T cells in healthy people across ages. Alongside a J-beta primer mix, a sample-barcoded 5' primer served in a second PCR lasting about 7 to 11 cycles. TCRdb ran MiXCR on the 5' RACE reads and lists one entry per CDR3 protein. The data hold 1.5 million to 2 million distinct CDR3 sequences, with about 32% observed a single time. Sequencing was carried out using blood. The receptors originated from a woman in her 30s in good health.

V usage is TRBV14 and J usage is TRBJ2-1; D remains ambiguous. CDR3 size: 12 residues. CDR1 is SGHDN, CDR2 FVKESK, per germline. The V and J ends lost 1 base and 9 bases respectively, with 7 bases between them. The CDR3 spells CASSQVNSEQFF. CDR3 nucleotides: TGTGCCAGCAGCCAAGTGAATAGTGAGCAGTTCTTC.

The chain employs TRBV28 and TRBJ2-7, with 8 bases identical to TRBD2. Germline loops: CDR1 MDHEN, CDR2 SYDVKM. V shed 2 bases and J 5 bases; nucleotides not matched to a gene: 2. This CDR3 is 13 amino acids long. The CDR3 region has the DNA TGTGCCAGCAGTTTAAGGACTAGCCACGAGCAGTACTTC. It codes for CASSLRTSHEQYF. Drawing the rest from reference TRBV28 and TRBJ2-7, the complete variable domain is DVKVTQSSRYLVKRTGEKVFLECVQDMDHENMFWYRQDPGLGLRLIYFSYDVKMKEKGDIPEGYSVSREKKERFSLILESASTNQTSMYLCASSLRTSHEQYFGPGTRLTVT.

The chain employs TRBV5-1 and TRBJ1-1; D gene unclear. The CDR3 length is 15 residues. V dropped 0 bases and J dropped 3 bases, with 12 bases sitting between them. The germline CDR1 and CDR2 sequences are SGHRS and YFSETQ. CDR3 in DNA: TGCGCCAGCAGCTTGGCGGGCGGTACACACACTGAAGCTTTCTTT. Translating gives CASSLAGGTHTEAFF.

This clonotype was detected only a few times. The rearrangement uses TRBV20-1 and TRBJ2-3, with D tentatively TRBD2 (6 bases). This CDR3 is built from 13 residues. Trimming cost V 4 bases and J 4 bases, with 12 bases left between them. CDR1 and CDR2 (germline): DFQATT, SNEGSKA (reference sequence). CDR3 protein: CSAISGPADTQYF. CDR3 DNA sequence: TGCAGTGCTATAAGCGGGCCAGCAGATACGCAGTATTTT.

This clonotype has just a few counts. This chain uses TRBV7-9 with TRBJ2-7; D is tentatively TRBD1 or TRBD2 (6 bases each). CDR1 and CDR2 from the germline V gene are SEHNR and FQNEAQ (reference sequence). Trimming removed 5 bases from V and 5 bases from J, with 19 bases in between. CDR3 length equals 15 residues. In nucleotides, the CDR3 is TGTGCCAGCAGCGCAGACACAGGGACTCCCCACGAGCAGTACTTC. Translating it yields CASSADTGTPHEQYF. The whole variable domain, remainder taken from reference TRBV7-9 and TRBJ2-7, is DTGVSQNPRHKITKRGQNVTFRCDPISEHNRLYWYRQTLGQGPEFLTYFQNEAQLEKSRLLSDRFSAERPKGSFSTLEIQRTEQGDSAMYLCASSADTGTPHEQYFGPGTRLTVT.

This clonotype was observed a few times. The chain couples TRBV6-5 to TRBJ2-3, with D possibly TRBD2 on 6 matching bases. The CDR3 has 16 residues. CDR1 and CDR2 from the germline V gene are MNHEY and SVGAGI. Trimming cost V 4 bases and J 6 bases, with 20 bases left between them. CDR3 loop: CASSSNALGTSDTQYF. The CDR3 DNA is TGTGCCAGCAGTTCCAACGCCCTCGGGACTTCGGATACGCAGTATTTT.

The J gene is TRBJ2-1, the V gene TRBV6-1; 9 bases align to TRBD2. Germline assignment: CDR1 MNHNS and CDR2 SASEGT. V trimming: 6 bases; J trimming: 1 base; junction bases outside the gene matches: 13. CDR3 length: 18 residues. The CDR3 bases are TGTGCCAGCAGGCGGGTAGCGGGAGAAGTAAGGTCCTACAATGAGCAGTTCTTC. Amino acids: CASRRVAGEVRSYNEQFF.

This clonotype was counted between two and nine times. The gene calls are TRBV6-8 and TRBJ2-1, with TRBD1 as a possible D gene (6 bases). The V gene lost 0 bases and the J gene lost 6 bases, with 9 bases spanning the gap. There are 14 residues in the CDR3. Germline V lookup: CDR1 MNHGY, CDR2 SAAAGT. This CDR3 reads CASSYSSRGNEQFF. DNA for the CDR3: TGTGCCAGCAGTTACTCGTCCAGGGGCAATGAGCAGTTCTTC.